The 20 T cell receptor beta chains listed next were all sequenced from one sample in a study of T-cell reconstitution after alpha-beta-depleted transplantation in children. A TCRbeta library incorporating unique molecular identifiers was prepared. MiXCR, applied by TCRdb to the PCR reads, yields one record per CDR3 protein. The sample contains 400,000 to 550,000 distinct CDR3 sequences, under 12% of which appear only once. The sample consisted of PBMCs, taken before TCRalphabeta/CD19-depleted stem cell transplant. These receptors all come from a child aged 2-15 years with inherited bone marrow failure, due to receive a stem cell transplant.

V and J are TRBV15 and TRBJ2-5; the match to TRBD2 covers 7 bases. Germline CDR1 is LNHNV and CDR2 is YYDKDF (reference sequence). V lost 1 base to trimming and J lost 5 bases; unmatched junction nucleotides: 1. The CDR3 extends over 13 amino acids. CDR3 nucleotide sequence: TGTGCCACCAGCAGAGGGGGAGGGGAGACCCAGTACTTC. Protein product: CATSRGGGETQYF.

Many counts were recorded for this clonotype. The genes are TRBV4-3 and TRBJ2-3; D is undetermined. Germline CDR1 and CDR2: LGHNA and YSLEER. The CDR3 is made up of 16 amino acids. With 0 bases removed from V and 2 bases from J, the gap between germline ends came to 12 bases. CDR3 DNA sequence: TGCGCCAGCAGCCAAGATCCGCCACCGACCACAGATACGCAGTATTTT. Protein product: CASSQDPPPTTDTQYF.

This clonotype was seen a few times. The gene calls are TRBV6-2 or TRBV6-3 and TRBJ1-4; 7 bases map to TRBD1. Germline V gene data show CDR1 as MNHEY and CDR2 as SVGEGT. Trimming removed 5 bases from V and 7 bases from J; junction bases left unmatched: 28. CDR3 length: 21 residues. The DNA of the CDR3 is TGTGCCAGCAGTCCCCACTCCGGGACAGTCGCCAGAAGAGATCCCCGTGAAAAACTGTTTTTT. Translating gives CASSPHSGTVARRDPREKLFF.

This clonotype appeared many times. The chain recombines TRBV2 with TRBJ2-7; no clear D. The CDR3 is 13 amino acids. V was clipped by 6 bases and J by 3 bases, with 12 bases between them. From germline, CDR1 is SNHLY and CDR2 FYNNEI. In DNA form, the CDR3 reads TGTGCCAGCAGGCTCCAGAGGTTCTACGAGCAGTACTTC. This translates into CASRLQRFYEQYF.

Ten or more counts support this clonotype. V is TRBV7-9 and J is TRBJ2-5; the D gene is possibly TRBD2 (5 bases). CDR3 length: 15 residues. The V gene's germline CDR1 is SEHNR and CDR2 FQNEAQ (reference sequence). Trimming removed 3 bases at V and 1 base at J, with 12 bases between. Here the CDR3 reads CASSFGGLPQETQYF. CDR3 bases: TGTGCCAGCAGCTTCGGAGGCCTCCCCCAAGAGACCCAGTACTTC. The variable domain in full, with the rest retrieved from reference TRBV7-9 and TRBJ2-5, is DTGVSQNPRHKITKRGQNVTFRCDPISEHNRLYWYRQTLGQGPEFLTYFQNEAQLEKSRLLSDRFSAERPKGSFSTLEIQRTEQGDSAMYLCASSFGGLPQETQYFGPGTRLLVL.

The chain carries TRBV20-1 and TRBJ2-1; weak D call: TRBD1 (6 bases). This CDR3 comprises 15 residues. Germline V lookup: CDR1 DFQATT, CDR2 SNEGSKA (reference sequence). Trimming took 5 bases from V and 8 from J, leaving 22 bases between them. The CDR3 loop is CSAPLPGVRGHEQFF. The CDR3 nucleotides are TGCAGTGCTCCCTTGCCAGGGGTCCGAGGTCATGAGCAGTTCTTC.

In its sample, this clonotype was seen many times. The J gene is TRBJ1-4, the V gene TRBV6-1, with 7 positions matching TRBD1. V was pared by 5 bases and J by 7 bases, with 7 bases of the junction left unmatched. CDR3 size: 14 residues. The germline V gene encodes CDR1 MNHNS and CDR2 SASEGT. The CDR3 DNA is TGTGCCAGCAGTCCCACAGGGGTTGGTGAAAAACTGTTTTTT. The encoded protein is CASSPTGVGEKLFF.

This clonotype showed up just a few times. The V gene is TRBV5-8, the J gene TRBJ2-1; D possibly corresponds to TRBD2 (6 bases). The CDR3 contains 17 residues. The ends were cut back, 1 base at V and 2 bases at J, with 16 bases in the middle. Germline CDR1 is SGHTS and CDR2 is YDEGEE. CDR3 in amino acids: CASSLRRLVGPYNEQFF. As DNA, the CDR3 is TGTGCCAGCAGCTTGCGGAGACTAGTAGGACCCTACAATGAGCAGTTCTTC.

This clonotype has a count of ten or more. CDR3 amino acids: CASSQGVRTSGRGYNEQFF. CDR3 bases: TGCGCCAGCAGCCAAGGGGTAAGGACTAGCGGGAGAGGCTACAATGAGCAGTTCTTC. The chain links TRBV4-3 to TRBJ2-1; 13 bases match TRBD2. Germline values: CDR1 LGHNA, CDR2 YSLEER. The CDR3 totals 19 residues. V trimming: 1 base; J trimming: 3 bases; junction bases outside the gene matches: 9.

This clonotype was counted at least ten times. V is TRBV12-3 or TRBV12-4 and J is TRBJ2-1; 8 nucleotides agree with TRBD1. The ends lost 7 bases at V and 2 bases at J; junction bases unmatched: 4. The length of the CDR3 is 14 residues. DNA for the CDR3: TGTGCCAGCACCACAGGGGGACCCTACAATGAGCAGTTCTTC. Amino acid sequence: CASTTGGPYNEQFF.

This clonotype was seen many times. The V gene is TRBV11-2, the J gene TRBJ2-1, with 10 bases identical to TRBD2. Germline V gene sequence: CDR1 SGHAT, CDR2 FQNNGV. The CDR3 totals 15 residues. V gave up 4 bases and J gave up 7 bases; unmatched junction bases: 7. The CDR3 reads CASSSRLAGTNEQFF. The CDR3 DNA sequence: TGTGCCAGCAGCTCCCGACTAGCGGGTACGAATGAGCAGTTCTTC.

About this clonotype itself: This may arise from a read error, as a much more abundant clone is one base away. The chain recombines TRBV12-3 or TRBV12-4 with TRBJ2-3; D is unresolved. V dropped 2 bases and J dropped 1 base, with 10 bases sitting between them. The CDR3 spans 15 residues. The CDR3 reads CASSLQIVRTDTQYF. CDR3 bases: TGTGCCAGCAGTTTACAGATCGTACGCACAGATACGCAGTATTTT.

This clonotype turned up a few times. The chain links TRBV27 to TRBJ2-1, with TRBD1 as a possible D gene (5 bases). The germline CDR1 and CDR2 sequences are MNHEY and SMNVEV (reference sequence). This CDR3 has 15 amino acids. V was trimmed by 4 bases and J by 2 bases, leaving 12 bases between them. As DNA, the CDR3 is TGTGCCAGCAGTTATTTACAGGAAGCCTACAATGAGCAGTTCTTC. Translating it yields CASSYLQEAYNEQFF.

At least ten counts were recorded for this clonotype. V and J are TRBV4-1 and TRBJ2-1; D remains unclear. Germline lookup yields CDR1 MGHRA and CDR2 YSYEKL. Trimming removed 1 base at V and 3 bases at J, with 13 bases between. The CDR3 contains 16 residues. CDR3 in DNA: TGCGCCAGCAGCCAAGGGAATTTGGATTTCTACAATGAGCAGTTCTTC. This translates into CASSQGNLDFYNEQFF.

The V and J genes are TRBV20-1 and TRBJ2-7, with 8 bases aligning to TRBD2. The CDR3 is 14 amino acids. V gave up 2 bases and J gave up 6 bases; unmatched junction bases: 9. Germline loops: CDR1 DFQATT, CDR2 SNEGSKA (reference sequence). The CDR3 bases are TGCAGTGCTAGACCATTTGGACTAGCTCGCGAGCAGTACTTC. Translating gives CSARPFGLAREQYF.

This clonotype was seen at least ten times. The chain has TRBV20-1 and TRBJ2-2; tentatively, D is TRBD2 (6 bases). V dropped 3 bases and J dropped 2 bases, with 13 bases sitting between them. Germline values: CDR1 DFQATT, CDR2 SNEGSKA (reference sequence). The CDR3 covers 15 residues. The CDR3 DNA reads TGCAGTGCTAGTCTCATAGGGACTAACACCGGGGAGCTGTTTTTT. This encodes CSASLIGTNTGELFF.

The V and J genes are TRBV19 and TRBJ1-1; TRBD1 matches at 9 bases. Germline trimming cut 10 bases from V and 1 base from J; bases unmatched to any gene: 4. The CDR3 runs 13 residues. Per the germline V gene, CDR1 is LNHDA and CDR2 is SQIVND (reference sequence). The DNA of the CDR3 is TGTGCCACCTCGGGACAGGGGAACACTGAAGCTTTCTTT. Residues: CATSGQGNTEAFF.

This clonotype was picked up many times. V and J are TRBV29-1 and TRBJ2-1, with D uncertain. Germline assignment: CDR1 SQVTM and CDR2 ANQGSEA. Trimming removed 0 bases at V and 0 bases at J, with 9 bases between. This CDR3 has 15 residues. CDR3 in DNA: TGCAGCGTTGAAGATCCCGGTAGCTCCTACAATGAGCAGTTCTTC. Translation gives CSVEDPGSSYNEQFF.

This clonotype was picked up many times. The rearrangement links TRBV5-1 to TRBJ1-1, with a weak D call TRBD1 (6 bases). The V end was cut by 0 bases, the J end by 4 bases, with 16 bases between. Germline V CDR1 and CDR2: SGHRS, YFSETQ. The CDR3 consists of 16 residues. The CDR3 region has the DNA TGCGCCAGCAGCTTGGCCTTCACAGGGCGCGTCACTGAAGCTTTCTTT. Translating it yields CASSLAFTGRVTEAFF. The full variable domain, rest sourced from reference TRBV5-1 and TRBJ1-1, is KAGVTQTPRYLIKTRGQQVTLSCSPISGHRSVSWYQQTPGQGLQFLFEYFSETQRNKGNFPGRFSGRQFSNSRSEMNVSTLELGDSALYLCASSLAFTGRVTEAFFGQGTRLTVV.

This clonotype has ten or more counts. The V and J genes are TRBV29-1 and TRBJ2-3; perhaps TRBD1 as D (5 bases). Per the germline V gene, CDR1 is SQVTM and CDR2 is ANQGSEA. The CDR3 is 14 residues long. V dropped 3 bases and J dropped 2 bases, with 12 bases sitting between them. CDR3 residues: CSVDRPGYTDTQYF. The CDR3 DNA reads TGCAGCGTTGACCGTCCAGGGTACACAGATACGCAGTATTTT.